The rows below give T cell receptor beta chains drawn from one sample of a study of blood T cell repertoires in COVID-19. Profiled with immunoSEQ multiplex PCR; TCRdb holds only in-frame clones, not every one. Among around 290,000 clones, around 90% were seen once, and the ten largest hold around 2%. The sequencing input was PBMCs or T cells enriched from blood (not recorded which). All receptors derive from a woman aged 55-70 years in a cohort exposed to, infected with or recovered from COVID-19 (not recorded which). The CDR3 runs from the conserved cysteine through the conserved F or W. D genes are given only for firm matches. The size of a clone is reported for some rows only, either as once, few or many, or as a class for expanded clones.

J gene,CDR3 length,D gene,V gene,clone size,CDR3 protein,CDR3 DNA
TRBJ2-7,16,-,TRBV5-1,few,CASSLGEVSFNTEQYF,TGCGCCAGCAGCTTGGGTGAGGTCTCGTTTAACACCGAGCAGTACTTC
TRBJ2-2,15,-,TRBV27,-,CASSFRARGTGELFF,TGTGCCAGCAGTTTTAGAGCAAGGGGGACCGGGGAGCTGTTTTTT
TRBJ2-1,14,-,TRBV13,-,CASSFMLVVDEQFF,TGTGCCAGCAGCTTCATGCTAGTTGTGGATGAGCAGTTCTTC
TRBJ1-5,15,-,TRBV5-5,few,CASSLESRGNQPQHF,TGTGCCAGCAGCTTGGAGTCACGGGGGAATCAGCCCCAGCATTTT
TRBJ2-4,17,TRBD1,TRBV5-1,-,CASSLVGQDLAKNIQYF,TGCGCCAGCAGTCTAGTAGGACAGGACCTAGCCAAAAACATTCAGTACTTC
TRBJ2-2,16,TRBD2,TRBV9,few,CASSVSLAGADGELFF,TGTGCCAGCAGCGTATCACTAGCGGGAGCGGACGGGGAGCTGTTTTTT
TRBJ1-5,15,TRBD1,TRBV7-2,once,CASSLRGRLLQPQHF,TGTGCCAGCAGCTTAAGGGGGCGTTTATTACAGCCCCAGCATTTT
TRBJ2-7,15,TRBD2,TRBV28,-,CASSFGRVRGYEQYF,TGTGCCAGCAGTTTTGGGAGGGTCCGAGGGTACGAGCAGTACTTC
TRBJ1-4,13,-,TRBV11-2,-,CASSGRANEKLFF,TGTGCCAGCAGTGGAAGAGCGAATGAAAAACTGTTTTTT
TRBJ2-3,17,TRBD2,TRBV10-3,-,CAISESLGTSGRDTQYF,TGTGCCATCAGTGAATCACTGGGGACTAGCGGGAGAGATACGCAGTATTTT
TRBJ2-1,15,TRBD2,TRBV9,-,CASSVRLAGVNEQFF,TGTGCCAGCAGCGTACGCCTAGCGGGCGTTAATGAGCAGTTCTTC
TRBJ2-1,17,TRBD2,TRBV7-6,-,CASSHTSGLAGNNEQFF,TGTGCCAGCAGCCACACTTCGGGGCTAGCGGGTAACAATGAGCAGTTCTTC
TRBJ2-1,13,TRBD1,TRBV2,-,CASNVQGSNEQFF,TGTGCCAGCAATGTACAGGGGTCAAATGAGCAGTTCTTC
TRBJ1-6,15,-,TRBV5-6,-,CASSLDRAMNSPLHF,TGTGCCAGCAGCTTGGACAGGGCCATGAATTCACCCCTCCACTTT
TRBJ2-7,15,TRBD1,TRBV2,-,CASKRGTGGSYEQYF,TGTGCCAGCAAGAGAGGGACAGGGGGCTCCTACGAGCAGTACTTC
TRBJ2-1,15,TRBD2,TRBV15,-,CASHKGLAGVGEQFF,TGTGCCTCGCACAAAGGGCTAGCGGGAGTTGGGGAGCAGTTCTTC
TRBJ1-2,17,TRBD1,TRBV5-5,-,CASSFRTGGPSNYGYTF,TGTGCCAGCAGCTTCCGGACAGGGGGACCGTCTAACTATGGCTACACCTTC
TRBJ2-7,12,-,TRBV20-1,-,CSASWGGREQYF,TGCAGTGCTAGTTGGGGGGGGCGAGAGCAGTACTTC
TRBJ2-5,14,TRBD1,TRBV27,once,CASSSQGQGETQYF,TGTGCCAGCAGTTCACAGGGGCAAGGCGAGACCCAGTACTTC
TRBJ2-5,14,-,TRBV18,-,CASSPGYTQETQYF,TGTGCCAGCTCACCTGGTTACACCCAAGAGACCCAGTACTTC
TRBJ1-2,14,TRBD1,TRBV6-5,-,CASSRAGTGDGYTF,TGTGCCAGCAGTCGAGCCGGGACAGGGGATGGCTACACCTTC
TRBJ1-6,15,-,TRBV28,-,CASSLGRNTHTPLHF,TGTGCCAGCAGTTTGGGCAGAAATACGCATACACCCCTCCACTTT
TRBJ2-2,15,TRBD1,TRBV5-1,-,CASSWGQANTGELFF,TGCGCCAGCAGCTGGGGACAGGCGAACACCGGGGAGCTGTTTTTT
TRBJ2-1,15,TRBD2,TRBV3-1/TRBV3-2,-,CASSRGTSAYNEQFF,TGTGCCAGCAGCCGCGGGACTAGCGCCTACAATGAGCAGTTCTTC
TRBJ2-2,16,-,TRBV4-2,-,CASSQDDSRSAGELFF,TGTGCCAGCAGCCAAGACGATAGCAGATCGGCCGGGGAGCTGTTTTTT
TRBJ2-7,15,TRBD2,TRBV18,-,CASSLRTSETYEQYF,TGTGCCAGCTCACTGCGGACTAGCGAGACCTACGAGCAGTACTTC
TRBJ2-7,13,-,TRBV10-1,-,CASSARLAYEQYF,TGCGCCAGCAGTGCCAGGTTAGCCTACGAGCAGTACTTC
TRBJ2-7,13,-,TRBV10-3,-,CAISESESGEQYF,TGTGCCATCAGTGAGTCGGAATCGGGCGAGCAGTACTTC
TRBJ1-4,14,TRBD1,TRBV5-1,-,CASSRTGGKEKLFF,TGCGCCAGCAGCCGGACAGGGGGAAAGGAAAAACTGTTTTTT
TRBJ2-3,16,TRBD2,TRBV2,-,CASRPGTRGNTDTQYF,TGTGCCAGCAGGCCCGGGACTAGAGGAAACACAGATACGCAGTATTTT
TRBJ1-6,16,-,TRBV2,-,CASRPGEGGMSSPLHF,TGTGCCAGCAGACCGGGTGAAGGGGGTATGAGCTCACCCCTCCACTTT
TRBJ1-6,14,-,TRBV5-1,-,CASSLVQEDSPLHF,TGCGCCAGCAGCTTGGTCCAGGAGGATTCACCCCTCCACTTT
TRBJ1-4,14,TRBD1,TRBV30,-,CAWSRTGGNKKLFF,TGTGCCTGGAGTCGGACAGGGGGCAATAAAAAACTGTTTTTT
TRBJ1-3,16,-,TRBV9,-,CASSVDPGSSGNTIYF,TGTGCCAGCAGCGTAGACCCGGGAAGCTCTGGAAACACCATATATTTT
TRBJ2-1,17,TRBD2,TRBV18,-,CASSPPGLAGGYNEQFF,TGTGCCAGCTCACCACCCGGTCTAGCGGGAGGCTACAATGAGCAGTTCTTC
TRBJ1-5,20,-,TRBV6-2/TRBV6-3,-,CASSYASNRDSKSPNQPQHF,TGTGCCAGCAGTTACGCGTCGAACCGAGACAGCAAGTCCCCCAATCAGCCCCAGCATTTT
TRBJ1-2,13,-,TRBV10-3,few,CAISWGEGDGYTF,TGTGCCATCAGTTGGGGGGAAGGGGATGGCTACACCTTC
TRBJ2-7,14,TRBD2,TRBV24-1,-,CATSDLSSGRVQYF,TGTGCCACCAGTGATTTGTCTAGCGGGAGGGTGCAGTACTTC
TRBJ2-7,15,TRBD1,TRBV28,-,CASSPPTTGSYEQYF,TGTGCCAGCAGTCCCCCCACGACAGGGTCCTACGAGCAGTACTTC
TRBJ1-3,14,-,TRBV28,-,CASSFQLSGNTIYF,TGTGCCAGCAGTTTCCAACTCTCTGGAAACACCATATATTTT